These 28 T cell receptor beta chains originate from one sample sequenced in a study of tumor-infiltrating lymphocytes in primary liver carcinoma. The study co-extracted DNA and RNA from around 18-30 mg of unsorted bulk tissue. From around 500 ng of total RNA, TCR beta-specific cDNA was reverse-transcribed using a constant-region primer. Slightly modified ARM-PCR with three nested multiplex PCR rounds yielded TCR beta libraries. Amplification in the first two PCR rounds was performed using TRBV1-TRBV30 forward primers and a C-beta reverse primer for approximately 10 cycles each. TCRdb processed the multiplex PCR reads anew with MiXCR; each CDR3 protein has one entry. The sample holds over 75,000 distinct CDR3 sequences; around 70% are singletons and the top ten take approximately 30%. Sequencing was performed on tumor-adjacent normal liver tissue. Receptors were obtained from a man between 40 and 49 years old with primary liver carcinoma and hepatitis B virus infection.

Comments on this clonotype: Possible read error: a much larger clone is one base away. The chain recombines TRBV30 with TRBJ1-1; TRBD1 agrees at 7 bases. The trim removed 7 bases at V and 1 base at J, leaving 6 bases unmatched. Looked up from germline, CDR1 is GTSNPN and CDR2 is SVGIG (reference sequence). This CDR3 is built from 13 residues. CDR3 sequence reads: CAYPRTGNTEAFF. CDR3 coding DNA: TGTGCCTATCCTCGGACAGGGAACACTGAAGCTTTCTTT.

This clonotype has just one count. Sequence at one end of the junction differs from germline and may be a read error. The chain links TRBV11-2 to TRBJ2-1; no definite D call. Germline-derived CDR1 and CDR2 are SGHAT and FQNNGV. The CDR3 loop spans 12 amino acids. As DNA, the CDR3 is TGTGCCAGCAGCTTAGATAGGAATGAGCAGTCCTTT. The encoded protein is CASSLDRNEQSF. The full variable domain, with the rest looked up from reference TRBV11-2 and TRBJ2-1, is EAGVAQSPRYKIIEKRQSVAFWCNPISGHATLYWYQQILGQGPKLLIQFQNNGVVDDSQLPKDRFSAERLKGVDSTLKIQPAKLEDSAVYLCASSLDRNEQSFGPGTRLTVL.

For this clonotype: At one of its ends the junction is not consistent with the germline gene, which may arise from a read error. This chain uses TRBV7-9 with TRBJ2-5, with 8 bases fitting TRBD1. Germline values: CDR1 SEHNR, CDR2 FQNEAQ (reference sequence). This CDR3 is built from 16 residues. CDR3: CASTLGDRGLLETQYF. The DNA of the CDR3 is TGTGCCAGCACCTTAGGTGACAGGGGTCTGTTGGAGACCCAGTACTTC.

Of note for this clonotype: At one end the junction does not follow the germline gene, possibly because of a read error. V gene TRBV11-2 combines with J gene TRBJ2-7, with D possibly being TRBD1 (6 bases). This CDR3 comprises 14 residues. Germline V gene lookup returns CDR1 SGHAT and CDR2 FQNNGV. The CDR3 loop reads CVSSFKGHIYEQYF. The CDR3 DNA sequence: TGTGTCAGCAGCTTCAAGGGACATATCTACGAGCAGTATTTC.

This clonotype has only a few counts. It may be a read error: a sequence one base away is much more abundant. The chain carries TRBV12-5 and TRBJ2-7; D is ambiguous. Germline assignment: CDR1 LGHNT and CDR2 FRNRAP. The CDR3 has 19 amino acids. Trimming left V 3 bases short and J 3 bases short, with 27 bases between. CDR3 residues: CASGLCLIVVSFDHYEQYF. DNA of the CDR3: TGTGCTAGTGGTTTATGCCTCATCGTCGTGAGTTTCGACCACTACGAGCAGTACTTC.

The chain is built from TRBV11-1 and TRBJ2-7; a possible D gene is TRBD1 (5 bases). The CDR3 totals 14 residues. Germline CDR1 and CDR2: SGHAT and FQDESV (reference sequence). In nucleotides, the CDR3 is TGTGCTAGGAGTCCCTCCCAGGGTTCCTACGAGCAGTACTTC. It specifies CARSPSQGSYEQYF.

Details on this clonotype: A read error may produce the germline difference seen at one junction end. The CDR3 loop is CATSPRAGRYNEQFF. CDR3 bases: TGTGCCACCAGTCCGCGAGCGGGAAGATACAATGAGCAGTTCTTC. The rearrangement uses TRBV28 and TRBJ2-1; TRBD2 aligns across 7 bases. This CDR3 comprises 15 residues. CDR1 is MDHEN, CDR2 SYDVKM, per germline. Filled out from reference TRBV28 and TRBJ2-1, the complete variable domain reads DVKVTQSSRYLVKRTGEKVFLECVQDMDHENMFWYRQDPGLGLRLIYFSYDVKMKEKGDIPEGYSVSREKKERFSLILESASTNQTSMYLCATSPRAGRYNEQFFGPGTRLTVL.

This clonotype appeared many times. The J gene is TRBJ2-1, the V gene TRBV4-1; D is uncertain. This CDR3 is built from 12 residues. CDR1 MGHRA and CDR2 YSYEKL come from the germline V gene. Trimming left V 0 bases short and J 7 bases short, with 4 bases between. This chain's CDR3 is CASSQEGNEQFF. CDR3 DNA: TGCGCCAGCAGCCAAGAGGGTAATGAGCAGTTCTTC.

Points on this clonotype: Germline and junction disagree at one end, which may indicate a read error. The chain employs TRBV7-9 and TRBJ2-5, with D possibly being TRBD1 (6 bases). Looked up from germline, CDR1 is SEHNR and CDR2 is FQNEAQ (reference sequence). This CDR3 region has 14 residues. The CDR3 nucleotides are TGTGCCAGCAGCTCCCGAGGGGGAGCCCAGCTTGCAAACTTC. Translation: CASSSRGGAQLANF.

This clonotype was picked up one time. Lacking the conserved final phenylalanine or tryptophan, this CDR3 likely reflects a read error. The CDR3 loop reads CASGLVLGRMNTGELFV. The CDR3 DNA follows: TGTGCTAGTGGTTTGGTACTTGGACGGATGAACACCGGGGAACTGTTTGTT. The rearrangement uses TRBV12-5 and TRBJ2-2, with a tentative D call TRBD2 (5 bases). This CDR3 has 17 residues. From germline, CDR1 is LGHNT and CDR2 FRNRAP.

This clonotype turned up a few times. This chain links TRBV28 with TRBJ2-2; D remains unclear. Trimming took off 4 bases at V and 6 bases at J, with 12 bases between the two ends. The CDR3 has 14 residues. Germline assignment: CDR1 MDHEN and CDR2 SYDVKM. This CDR3 is CASSSQDLPGELFF. The CDR3 DNA reads as TGTGCCAGCAGTTCTCAAGACTTGCCCGGGGAGCTGTTTTTT.

This chain joins TRBV6-1 and TRBJ2-7; weak D call: TRBD1 (5 bases). V lost 5 bases and J 0 bases, leaving 23 bases between the germline ends. Germline CDR1 reads MNHNS; CDR2 reads SASEGT. This CDR3 comprises 18 residues. In nucleotides, the CDR3 is TGTGCCAGCAGTACTACAGGCGGCTGGCGCATGACCTCCTACGAGCAGTACTTC. Its translation is CASSTTGGWRMTSYEQYF.

V usage is TRBV4-1 and J usage is TRBJ2-7; D is possibly TRBD2 (6 bases). CDR1 and CDR2 from the germline V gene are MGHRA and YSYEKL. CDR3 length equals 13 residues. The V end lost 0 bases, the J end lost 12 bases, and 15 bases lay between the germline ends. The CDR3 nucleotides read TGCGCCAGCAGCCAAGATGTAGCGGAGGACCCGTACTTC. This encodes CASSQDVAEDPYF.

In the case of this clonotype: Since a much larger clone is just one base distant, this may be a read error. The chain recombines TRBV6-5 with TRBJ2-3; TRBD1 or TRBD2 may be the D gene (5 bases each). The V gene's germline CDR1 is MNHEY and CDR2 SVGAGI. The CDR3 runs to 14 residues. The CDR3 DNA sequence: TGTACCTCCCGGGGCTTTCTGGGCACAGATACGCAGTATTTT. It yields the protein CTSRGFLGTDTQYF.

On this clonotype itself: No conserved phenylalanine or tryptophan ends this CDR3, so it is likely a read error. Because the CDR3's place on the DNA is in doubt, the DNA is left out and the CDR3 is given as listed by TCRdb. J is TRBJ2-5 and V is TRBV11-2; the DNA was not used to check the table's D call, TRBD2. The CDR3 length is 16 residues, termini included. Germline CDR1 reads SGHAT; CDR2 reads FQNNGV. The CDR3 here is CASRSWNSAHQETRYL.

The genes are TRBV7-9 and TRBJ2-2; TRBD1 aligns across 7 bases. With 0 bases clipped from V and 4 bases from J, the junction kept 11 bases outside the gene matches. This CDR3 is 18 amino acids long. Per germline, CDR1 SEHNR and CDR2 FQNEAQ (reference sequence). CDR3 nucleotides: TGTGCCAGCAGCTTAGCCCTAACTTCGACAGGGTCCACCGGGGAGCTGTTTTTT. The encoded protein is CASSLALTSTGSTGELFF.

At least ten counts were recorded for this clonotype. V usage is TRBV6-6 and J usage is TRBJ1-2; maybe TRBD1 (6 bases). CDR1 is MNHNY and CDR2 is SVGAGI in the germline V gene (reference sequence). V gave up 2 bases and J gave up 3 bases, with 16 bases separating them. This CDR3 contains 16 residues. CDR3 coding DNA: TGTGCCAGCAGTTACAGTGATGGGGGCTCGTACTATGGCTACACCTTC. It codes for CASSYSDGGSYYGYTF.

Concerning this clonotype: At one of its ends the junction is not consistent with the germline gene, which may arise from a read error. The V call is TRBV11-2, the J call TRBJ2-2; D unresolved. This CDR3 contains 14 residues. CDR1 and CDR2 from the germline V gene are SGHAT and FQNNGV. The DNA for the CDR3 is TGTACCAGCAGCTTAGGGATGAACACCTGGGAGCTGTTTTTT. Translated: CTSSLGMNTWELFF.

This clonotype was counted at least ten times. This chain joins TRBV12-3 or TRBV12-4 and TRBJ1-4; possible D gene TRBD1, 6 bases. Trimming took off 7 bases at V and 6 bases at J, with 15 bases between the two ends. The CDR3 is 14 residues long. CDR3 DNA sequence: TGTGCCAGCAAATTGACAGGTTCAGATGAAAAACTGTTTTTT. Translated, it gives CASKLTGSDEKLFF.

This chain links TRBV11-2 with TRBJ2-7, with a weak D call TRBD1 (6 bases). Trimming shortened V by 0 bases and J by 9 bases, and 24 bases separated the two germline ends. The CDR3 has 17 residues. Looked up from germline, CDR1 is SGHAT and CDR2 is FQNNGV. The CDR3 loop reads CASSLDFGTPGSHMQYF. CDR3 nucleotide sequence: TGTGCCAGCAGCTTAGACTTCGGGACACCCGGCTCCCACATGCAGTACTTC.

The V call is TRBV12-3 or TRBV12-4, the J call TRBJ1-5; maybe TRBD1 (6 bases). Near its end, the DNA agrees better with TRBJ2-3, so the J call may be wrong. There are 17 residues in the CDR3. CDR3 residues: CASSKATGPADNQPQYF. CDR3 coding DNA: TGTGCCAGCAGTAAGGCAACAGGGCCGGCGGACAATCAGCCCCAGTATTTT.

About this clonotype itself: A junction boundary mismatches the germline segment, possibly from a read error. This sequence joins TRBV11-1 and TRBJ2-5, with a weak D call TRBD2 (5 bases). The germline CDR1 and CDR2 sequences are SGHAT and FQDESV (reference sequence). The CDR3 runs to 13 residues. CDR3: CVSSTTRDETQYF. The DNA for the CDR3 is TGTGTCAGCAGTACAACGAGGGATGAGACCCAGTACTTC. The complete variable domain, with remaining parts taken from reference TRBV11-1 and TRBJ2-5, reads EAEVAQSPRYKITEKSQAVAFWCDPISGHATLYWYRQILGQGPELLVQFQDESVVDDSQLPKDRFSAERLKGVDSTLKIQPAELGDSAMYLCVSSTTRDETQYFGPGTRLLVL.

On this clonotype itself: Being one base from a much bigger clone, this may be a read error. This chain uses TRBV10-2 with TRBJ2-2; TRBD2 is a possible D gene (5 bases). Germline V gene data show CDR1 as WSHSY and CDR2 as SAAADI. This CDR3 region has 16 residues. V dropped 10 bases and J dropped 9 bases, with 27 bases sitting between them. The CDR3 region has the DNA TGCGCCATCTCGCCCCGGACGGGAAGGAATACCCGGGAGCTGTTTTTT. Amino acids: CAISPRTGRNTRELFF.

Of note for this clonotype: An end of the junction does not agree with germline; a read error may underlie this. CDR3 DNA: TGTGCCAGCAGCTCCCCCCCGGATCGGACGAACACTGAAGCTATCTTT. This encodes CASSSPPDRTNTEAIF. V is TRBV7-9 and J is TRBJ1-1; no clear D gene. The CDR3 has 16 residues. CDR1 and CDR2 from the germline V gene are SEHNR and FQNEAQ (reference sequence).

Remarks on this clonotype: In this CDR3 the conserved last residue, phenylalanine or tryptophan, is missing, so a read error is likely. The chain couples TRBV6-1 to TRBJ1-5; D is unresolved. This CDR3 comprises 13 residues. Per the germline V gene, CDR1 is MNHNS and CDR2 is SASEGT. The chain's CDR3 is CASRIGSNHPQHY. The CDR3 coding sequence is TGTGCCAGCAGGATCGGTAGCAATCATCCCCAGCATTAT.

The rearrangement uses TRBV11-2 and TRBJ2-5; 8 nucleotides align to TRBD2. The CDR3 consists of 15 residues. J gave up 13 bases and V 5 bases, and 18 bases lay outside the gene matches. Germline assignment: CDR1 SGHAT and CDR2 FQNNGV. Here the CDR3 DNA reads TGTGCCAGCAGCGACCTGGCAGGAGCGGGAGAGAACCGGTACTTC. Translation gives CASSDLAGAGENRYF.

This clonotype was picked up one time. Its ends do not fully match the called genes, so a read error is possible. V gene TRBV7-9 combines with J gene TRBJ2-7, with D possibly called TRBD1 or TRBD2 (5 bases each). The CDR3 extends over 13 amino acids. The germline V gene encodes CDR1 SEHNR and CDR2 FQNEAQ (reference sequence). As DNA, the CDR3 is TGTGCCGGAACTTTGGGGGAGCATTACGAACAGTACTTC. It encodes CAGTLGEHYEQYF.

A note on this clonotype: Germline is not matched at one junction end, which may reflect a read error. CDR3 protein: CSSSLNSWETQYF. The CDR3 nucleotides read TGTTCCAGCAGCTTAAATTCATGGGAGACCCAGTACTTC. The chain links TRBV11-2 to TRBJ2-5; no clear D. Germline CDR1 and CDR2: SGHAT and FQNNGV. The CDR3 contains 13 residues.